These T cell receptor beta chains were read from a single sample in a study of shared clonotypes between healthy human individuals. Sequencing was performed with immunoSEQ multiplex PCR; in TCRdb, only in-frame clones are kept and a portion is missing. Of approximately 2.4 million clones in the sample, 90% to 97% were seen once. Sequenced input: naive CD4+ T cells sorted from blood. The source is a man aged 18 to 30 in good health. The CDR3 runs from the conserved cysteine through the conserved F or W.

>TRBJ2-4|TRBV7-3
CASSLRGQGQNIQYF
>TRBJ2-4|TRBV19
CASTHNEDIQYF
>TRBJ1-5|TRBV19
CASGTGPSYSNQPQHF
>TRBJ2-1|TRBV5-1
CASSPTSGGPNEQFF
>TRBJ2-7|TRBV11-3
CASSLSGGEQYF
>TRBJ2-3|TRBV9
CASSHGLAGPDTQYF
>TRBJ1-1|TRBV6-1
CASSEEAGTNTEAFF
>TRBJ2-4|TRBV19
CASSIWGLAKNIQYF
>TRBJ2-1|TRBV4-1
CASSQDPGQGGNEQFF
>TRBJ2-7|TRBV28
CASSLRFWAGSYEQYF
>TRBJ2-7|TRBV28
CASSRTGVMVYEQYF
>TRBJ1-6|TRBV5-1
CASQTGPNSPLHF
>TRBJ1-1|TRBV18
CASSSTAGTEAFF
>TRBJ2-1|TRBV7-2
CASTAQFSSSYNEQFF
>TRBJ2-3|TRBV7-9
CASREVQLTLGTQYF
>TRBJ1-1|TRBV5-6
CASSLETGSMNTEAFF
>TRBJ1-5|TRBV5-1
CASSPDDREGQPQHF
>TRBJ2-7|TRBV27
CASSTYLSNSYEQYF
>TRBJ1-4|TRBV7-9
CASSLGQGGDEKLFF
>TRBJ2-4|TRBV11-2
CASSLEGPTSKGIQYF
>TRBJ1-1|TRBV7-9
CASTWGRTEAFF
>TRBJ2-3|TRBV5-1
CASSPQGTSTDTQYF
>TRBJ2-7|TRBV7-9
CASSLARRNTYEQYF
>TRBJ1-1|TRBV14
CASRRQGTNTEAFF
>TRBJ2-2|TRBV5-1
CASSLAGQNTGELFF
>TRBJ2-3|TRBV5-1
CASSGGTQSTDTQYF
>TRBJ1-2|TRBV18
CASSPTGVDYGYTF
>TRBJ1-2|TRBV5-6
CASSLVQGYYGYTF
>TRBJ2-5|TRBV7-2
CASTSRAYAGETQYF
>TRBJ1-3|TRBV7-9
CASSPQQDRDGNTIYF
>TRBJ1-3|TRBV5-8
CASSWTISGNTIYF
>TRBJ1-5|TRBV7-2
CASSEQSNQPQHF
>TRBJ1-5|TRBV5-8
CASSSGWSNQPQHF
>TRBJ2-7|TRBV18
CASSPGTGGTYEQYF
>TRBJ2-4|TRBV6-5
CATGRDIQYF
>TRBJ2-7|TRBV7-9
CASSLDTSGGTPYEQYF
>TRBJ2-3|TRBV9
CASSRGDTQYF
>TRBJ1-5|TRBV10-3
CAISESGQGPNQPQHF
>TRBJ2-1|TRBV9
CASSVDARMQFF
>TRBJ2-3|TRBV6-5
CASSYSNLADTQYF
>TRBJ2-7|TRBV29-1
CSVERGMGEQYF
>TRBJ2-6|TRBV5-1
CASSLGASSGANVLTF
>TRBJ2-2|TRBV2
CASKAQGAGRAGELFF
>TRBJ2-1|TRBV6-1
CASSVWTSGSSYNEQFF
>TRBJ1-1|TRBV6-1
CASSESSGAFF
>TRBJ1-1|TRBV2
CASTSQTPNTEAFF
>TRBJ1-2|TRBV10-3
CAISGTTNYGYTF
>TRBJ2-5|TRBV6-5
CASSTGQGPRETQYF
>TRBJ2-7|TRBV6-5
CASGRYGPYEQYF
>TRBJ2-7|TRBV18
CASSPPTSTVREQYF